These 8 T cell receptor beta chains were all obtained from the same sample, sequenced in a study of beta chain features in type 1 diabetes. Sequencing targeted expressed TCRB transcripts, as all isolated RNA had been reverse transcribed. This table comes from immunoSEQ multiplex PCR, and its TCRdb copy is limited to in-frame clones, with some not included. Here the sample spans approximately 170,000 clones, roughly 9.1% being singletons. The sample consisted of central memory CD4+ T cells from blood. The source is a woman younger than 30 in good health.

The gene calls are TRBV2 and TRBJ1-2, with D hard to call. Germline CDR1 SNHLY, CDR2 FYNNEI. Trimming left V 4 bases short and J 8 bases short, with 8 bases between. CDR3 size: 11 residues. CDR3 amino acids: CASSVERGYTF. The CDR3 DNA follows: TGTGCCAGCAGTGTGGAGAGAGGCTACACCTTC.

The chain couples TRBV27 to TRBJ2-2; the D gene is possibly TRBD1 (6 bases). Trimming cost V 4 bases and J 1 base, with 13 bases left between them. Germline-derived CDR1 and CDR2 are MNHEY and SMNVEV (reference sequence). This CDR3 comprises 16 residues. This chain's CDR3 is CASSSYSTGNTGELFF. CDR3 bases: TGTGCCAGCAGTTCTTACTCGACAGGGAACACCGGGGAGCTGTTTTTT.

This clone showed up just a few times. The chain carries TRBV4-1 and TRBJ2-2; D possibly corresponds to TRBD2 (6 bases). This CDR3 contains 15 residues. CDR1 MGHRA and CDR2 YSYEKL come from the germline V gene. Trimming cost V 8 bases and J 5 bases, with 18 bases left between them. CDR3 amino acids: CASGDTGGSTGELFF. The CDR3 DNA reads TGCGCCAGCGGGGATACAGGAGGGAGTACCGGGGAGCTGTTTTTT.

The chain links TRBV7-2 to TRBJ1-2, with 8 bases fitting TRBD1. The CDR3 is 16 residues long. Germline assignment: CDR1 SGHTA and CDR2 FQGNSA. V was clipped by 0 bases and J by 4 bases; unmatched bases: 7. Here the CDR3 reads CASSLAPGGVSYGYTF. The DNA for the CDR3 is TGTGCCAGCAGCTTAGCGCCAGGGGGCGTTAGCTATGGCTACACCTTC.

The chain couples TRBV10-3 to TRBJ1-5, with D uncertain. The CDR3 spans 15 residues. Trimming stripped 3 bases from V and 5 bases from J, with 14 bases between. Germline loops: CDR1 ENHRY, CDR2 SYGVKD. CDR3 residues: CAISDSSGVDQPQHF. In DNA, the CDR3 is TGTGCCATCAGTGATTCCTCGGGAGTGGATCAGCCCCAGCATTTT.

This clone was counted many times. The V gene is TRBV15, the J gene TRBJ1-1, with 8 nucleotides matching TRBD1. J gave up 7 bases and V 5 bases, and 6 bases lay outside the gene matches. Per germline, CDR1 LNHNV and CDR2 YYDKDF (reference sequence). CDR3 length: 13 amino acids. CDR3 sequence: CATSHPGGLEAFF. CDR3 DNA sequence: TGTGCCACCAGCCATCCAGGGGGCCTTGAAGCTTTCTTT.

The J gene is TRBJ2-7, the V gene TRBV6-5; no reliable D call. Trimming left V 0 bases short and J 2 bases short, with 8 bases between. The CDR3 extends over 14 amino acids. Germline values: CDR1 MNHEY, CDR2 SVGAGI. The CDR3, as DNA: TGTGCCAGCAGTTACTCGAGGCTGGCCTACGAGCAGTACTTC. Its protein is CASSYSRLAYEQYF.

This sequence joins TRBV4-3 and TRBJ1-4; 9 positions agree with TRBD1. The germline V gene has CDR1 LGHNA and CDR2 YSLEER. V gave up 1 base and J gave up 7 bases; unmatched junction bases: 13. CDR3 length: 18 residues. CDR3 coding DNA: TGCGCCAGCAGCCAAGGATTGACTAGGGACAGGGTGGGTGAAAAACTGTTTTTT. Translated, it gives CASSQGLTRDRVGEKLFF.